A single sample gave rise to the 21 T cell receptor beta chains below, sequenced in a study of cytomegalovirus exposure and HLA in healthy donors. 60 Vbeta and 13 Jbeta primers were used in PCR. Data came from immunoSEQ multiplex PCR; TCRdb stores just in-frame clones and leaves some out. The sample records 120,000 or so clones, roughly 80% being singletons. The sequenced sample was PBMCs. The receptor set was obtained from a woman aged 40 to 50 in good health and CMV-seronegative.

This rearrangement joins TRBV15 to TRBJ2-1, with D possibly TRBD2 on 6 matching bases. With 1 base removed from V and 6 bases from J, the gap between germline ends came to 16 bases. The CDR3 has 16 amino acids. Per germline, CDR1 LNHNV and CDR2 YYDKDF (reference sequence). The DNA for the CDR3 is TGTGCCACCAGCAGAGTAGGTTTCGGGAGAGTCAATGAGCAGTTCTTC. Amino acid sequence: CATSRVGFGRVNEQFF.

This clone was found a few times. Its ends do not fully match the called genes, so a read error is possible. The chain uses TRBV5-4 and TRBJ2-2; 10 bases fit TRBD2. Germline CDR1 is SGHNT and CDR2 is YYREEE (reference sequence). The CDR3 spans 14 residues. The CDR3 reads CASKDSGGPGELFF. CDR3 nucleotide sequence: TGTGCAAGCAAGGATAGCGGGGGGCCCGGGGAGCTGTTTTTT.

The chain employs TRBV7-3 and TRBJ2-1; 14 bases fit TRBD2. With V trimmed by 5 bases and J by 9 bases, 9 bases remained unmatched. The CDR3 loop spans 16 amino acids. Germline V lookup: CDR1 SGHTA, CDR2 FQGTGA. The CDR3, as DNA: TGTGCCAGCAGCGGTCGGGGGACTAGCGGGAGTATTGAGCAGTTCTTC. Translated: CASSGRGTSGSIEQFF.

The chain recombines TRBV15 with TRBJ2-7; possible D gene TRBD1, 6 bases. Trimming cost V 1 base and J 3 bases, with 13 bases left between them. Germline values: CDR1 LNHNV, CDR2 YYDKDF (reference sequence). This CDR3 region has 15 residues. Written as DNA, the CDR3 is TGTGCCACCAGCAGAGGGGCAGGGGAAGTCTACGAGCAGTACTTC. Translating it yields CATSRGAGEVYEQYF.

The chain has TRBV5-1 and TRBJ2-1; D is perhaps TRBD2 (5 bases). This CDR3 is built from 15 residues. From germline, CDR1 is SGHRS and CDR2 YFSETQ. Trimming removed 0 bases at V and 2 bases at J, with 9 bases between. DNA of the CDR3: TGCGCCAGCAGCTTGGAAGCGGCGGCCTACAATGAGCAGTTCTTC. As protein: CASSLEAAAYNEQFF.

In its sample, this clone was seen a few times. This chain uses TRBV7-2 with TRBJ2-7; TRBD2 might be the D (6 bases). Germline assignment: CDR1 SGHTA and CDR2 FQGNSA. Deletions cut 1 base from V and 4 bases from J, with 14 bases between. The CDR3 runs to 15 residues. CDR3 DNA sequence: TGTGCCAGCAGCTTAGACCCTGGACTACCGTACGAGCAGTACTTC. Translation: CASSLDPGLPYEQYF.

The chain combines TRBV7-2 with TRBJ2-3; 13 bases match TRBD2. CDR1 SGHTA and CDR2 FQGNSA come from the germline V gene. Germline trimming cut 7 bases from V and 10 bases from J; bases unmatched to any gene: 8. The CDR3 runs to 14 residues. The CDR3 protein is CASIVLAGGGAQYF. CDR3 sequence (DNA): TGTGCCAGCATCGTACTAGCGGGAGGGGGTGCGCAGTATTTT.

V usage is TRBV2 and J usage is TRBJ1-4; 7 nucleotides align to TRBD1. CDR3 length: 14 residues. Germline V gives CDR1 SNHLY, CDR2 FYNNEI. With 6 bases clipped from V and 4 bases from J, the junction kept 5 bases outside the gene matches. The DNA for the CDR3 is TGTGCCAGCAGCCCGACAGGGAATAATGAAAAACTGTTTTTT. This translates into CASSPTGNNEKLFF.

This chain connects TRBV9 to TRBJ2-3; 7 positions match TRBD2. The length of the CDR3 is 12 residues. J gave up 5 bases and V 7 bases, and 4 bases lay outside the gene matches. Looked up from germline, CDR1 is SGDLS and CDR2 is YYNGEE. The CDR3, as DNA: TGTGCCAGCGGCGGGAGTATAGATACGCAGTATTTT. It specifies CASGGSIDTQYF.

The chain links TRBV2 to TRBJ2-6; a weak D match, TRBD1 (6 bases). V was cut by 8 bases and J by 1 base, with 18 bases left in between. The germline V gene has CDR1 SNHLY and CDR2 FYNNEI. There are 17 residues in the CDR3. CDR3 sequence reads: CASQPGQGRSGANVLTF. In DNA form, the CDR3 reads TGTGCCAGCCAACCGGGGCAGGGGCGGTCTGGGGCCAACGTCCTGACTTTC.

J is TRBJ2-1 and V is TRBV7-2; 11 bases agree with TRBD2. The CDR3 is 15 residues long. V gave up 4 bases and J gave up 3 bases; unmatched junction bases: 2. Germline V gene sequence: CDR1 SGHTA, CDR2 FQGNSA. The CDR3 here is CASSSTSGVYNEQFF. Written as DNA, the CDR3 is TGTGCCAGCAGCTCGACTAGCGGGGTCTACAATGAGCAGTTCTTC. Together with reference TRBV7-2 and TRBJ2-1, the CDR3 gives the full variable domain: GAGVSQSPSNKVTEKGKDVELRCDPISGHTALYWYRQSLGQGLEFLIYFQGNSAPDKSGLPSDRFSAERTGGSVSTLTIQRTQQEDSAVYLCASSSTSGVYNEQFFGPGTRLTVL.

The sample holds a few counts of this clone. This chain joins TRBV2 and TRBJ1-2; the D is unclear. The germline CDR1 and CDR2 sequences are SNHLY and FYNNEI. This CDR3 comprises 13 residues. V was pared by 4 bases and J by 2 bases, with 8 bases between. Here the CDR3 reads CASSASRNYGYTF. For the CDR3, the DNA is TGTGCCAGCAGTGCTTCCAGAAACTATGGCTACACCTTC. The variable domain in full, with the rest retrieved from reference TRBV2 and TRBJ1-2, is EPEVTQTPSHQVTQMGQEVILRCVPISNHLYFYWYRQILGQKVEFLVSFYNNEISEKSEIFDDQFSVERPDGSNFTLKIRSTKLEDSAMYFCASSASRNYGYTFGSGTRLTVV.

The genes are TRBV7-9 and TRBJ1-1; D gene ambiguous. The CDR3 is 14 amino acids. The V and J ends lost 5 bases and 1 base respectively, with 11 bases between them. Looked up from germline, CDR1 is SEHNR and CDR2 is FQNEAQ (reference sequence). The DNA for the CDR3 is TGTGCCAGCAGCATCACCCGGGGGAACACTGAAGCTTTCTTT. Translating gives CASSITRGNTEAFF.

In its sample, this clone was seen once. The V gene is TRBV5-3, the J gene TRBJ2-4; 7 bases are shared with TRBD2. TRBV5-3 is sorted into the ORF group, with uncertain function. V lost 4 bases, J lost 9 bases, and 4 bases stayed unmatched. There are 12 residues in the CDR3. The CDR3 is CARSPRGSIQYF. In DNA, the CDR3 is TGTGCCAGAAGCCCGCGGGGGAGCATTCAGTACTTC.

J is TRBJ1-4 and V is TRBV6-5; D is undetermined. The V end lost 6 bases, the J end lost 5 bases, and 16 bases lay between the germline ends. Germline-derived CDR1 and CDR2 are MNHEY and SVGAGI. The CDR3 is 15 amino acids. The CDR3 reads CASRTQTSLNEKLFF. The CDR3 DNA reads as TGTGCCAGCAGAACCCAGACAAGCCTGAATGAAAAACTGTTTTTT.

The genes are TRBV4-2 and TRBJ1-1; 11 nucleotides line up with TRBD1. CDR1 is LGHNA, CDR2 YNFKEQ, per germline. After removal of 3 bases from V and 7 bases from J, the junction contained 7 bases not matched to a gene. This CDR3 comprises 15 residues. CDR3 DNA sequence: TGTGCCAGCAGCCATAGGACAGGGGGCAGGGGTGAAGCTTTCTTT. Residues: CASSHRTGGRGEAFF.

The CDR3 coding sequence is TGTGCCAGCACCGGGACAGGGGCTAACTACGAGCAGTACTTC. Its translation: CASTGTGANYEQYF. The V and J genes are TRBV28 and TRBJ2-7; 10 nucleotides agree with TRBD1. Germline values: CDR1 MDHEN, CDR2 SYDVKM. The CDR3 consists of 14 residues. J gave up 3 bases and V 7 bases, and 6 bases lay outside the gene matches.

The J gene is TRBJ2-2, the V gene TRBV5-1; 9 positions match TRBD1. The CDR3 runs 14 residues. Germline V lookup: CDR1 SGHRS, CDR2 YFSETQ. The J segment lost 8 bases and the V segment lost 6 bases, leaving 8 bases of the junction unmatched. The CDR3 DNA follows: TGCGCCAGCACCTCGAACAGGGGGCAAGGGGAGCTGTTTTTT. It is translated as CASTSNRGQGELFF.

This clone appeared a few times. The CDR3 here is CASSPRQGAYEQYF. DNA of the CDR3: TGTGCCAGCAGCCCCCGACAGGGCGCCTACGAGCAGTACTTC. The chain couples TRBV9 to TRBJ2-5; 7 positions match TRBD1. The J call may be faulty, since TRBJ2-7 better matches the DNA end. Germline CDR1 is SGDLS and CDR2 is YYNGEE. The CDR3 has 14 amino acids.

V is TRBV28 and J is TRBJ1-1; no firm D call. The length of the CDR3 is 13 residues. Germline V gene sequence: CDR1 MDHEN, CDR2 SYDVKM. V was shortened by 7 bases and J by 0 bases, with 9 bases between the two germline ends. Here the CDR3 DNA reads TGTGCCAGCATTAAGAGGTTGAACACTGAAGCTTTCTTT. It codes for CASIKRLNTEAFF. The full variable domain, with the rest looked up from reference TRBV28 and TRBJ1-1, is DVKVTQSSRYLVKRTGEKVFLECVQDMDHENMFWYRQDPGLGLRLIYFSYDVKMKEKGDIPEGYSVSREKKERFSLILESASTNQTSMYLCASIKRLNTEAFFGQGTRLTVV.

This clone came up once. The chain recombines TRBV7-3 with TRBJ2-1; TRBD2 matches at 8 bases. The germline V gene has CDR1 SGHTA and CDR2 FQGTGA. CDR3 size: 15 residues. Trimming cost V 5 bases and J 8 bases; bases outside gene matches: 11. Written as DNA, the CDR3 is TGTGCCAGCAGCCGAACGCCCAGTAGCGGGGATGAGCAGTTCTTC. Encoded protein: CASSRTPSSGDEQFF. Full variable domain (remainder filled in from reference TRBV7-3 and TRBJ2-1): GAGVSQTPSNKVTEKGKYVELRCDPISGHTALYWYRQSLGQGPEFLIYFQGTGAADDSGLPNDRFFAVRPEGSVSTLKIQRTERGDSAVYLCASSRTPSSGDEQFFGPGTRLTVL.